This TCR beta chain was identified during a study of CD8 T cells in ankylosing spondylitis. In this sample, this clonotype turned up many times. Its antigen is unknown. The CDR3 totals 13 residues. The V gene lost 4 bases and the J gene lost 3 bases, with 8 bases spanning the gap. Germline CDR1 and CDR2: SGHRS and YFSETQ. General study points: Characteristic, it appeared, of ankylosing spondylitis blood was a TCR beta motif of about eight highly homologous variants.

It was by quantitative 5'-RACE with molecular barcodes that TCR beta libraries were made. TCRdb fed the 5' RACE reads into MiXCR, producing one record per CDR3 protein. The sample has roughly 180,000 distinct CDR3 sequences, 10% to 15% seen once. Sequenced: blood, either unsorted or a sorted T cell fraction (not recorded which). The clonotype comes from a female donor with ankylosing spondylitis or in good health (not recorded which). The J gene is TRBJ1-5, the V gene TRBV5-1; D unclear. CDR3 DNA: TGCGCCAGCAGCGCCGACGTCAATCAGCCCCAGCATTTT. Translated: CASSADVNQPQHF.